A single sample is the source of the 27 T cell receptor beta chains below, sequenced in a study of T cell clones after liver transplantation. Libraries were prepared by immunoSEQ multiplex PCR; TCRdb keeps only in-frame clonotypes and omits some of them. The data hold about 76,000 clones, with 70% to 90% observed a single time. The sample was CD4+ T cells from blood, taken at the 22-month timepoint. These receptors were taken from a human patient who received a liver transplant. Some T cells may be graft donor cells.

As DNA, the CDR3 is TGTGCCAGCAGAGACTGGGGGACAGATAATTCACCCCTCCACTTT. Translation gives CASRDWGTDNSPLHF. V gene TRBV6-1 combines with J gene TRBJ1-6, with TRBD1 matching over 7 bases. Germline loops: CDR1 MNHNS, CDR2 SASEGT. The CDR3 length is 15 residues. J lost 5 bases, V lost 6 bases, and 7 bases had no gene match.

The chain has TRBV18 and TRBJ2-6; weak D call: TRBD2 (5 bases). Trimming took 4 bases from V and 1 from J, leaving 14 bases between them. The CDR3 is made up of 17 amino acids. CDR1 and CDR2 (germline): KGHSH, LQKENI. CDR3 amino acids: CASSQGLSSSGANVLTF. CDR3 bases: TGTGCCAGCTCACAAGGACTGAGCTCATCTGGGGCCAACGTCCTGACTTTC.

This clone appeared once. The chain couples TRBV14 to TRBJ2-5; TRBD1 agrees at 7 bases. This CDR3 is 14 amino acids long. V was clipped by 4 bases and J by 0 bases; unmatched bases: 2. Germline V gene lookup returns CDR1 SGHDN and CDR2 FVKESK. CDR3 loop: CASSLQGNQETQYF. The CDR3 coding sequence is TGTGCCAGCAGCCTACAGGGGAACCAAGAGACCCAGTACTTC. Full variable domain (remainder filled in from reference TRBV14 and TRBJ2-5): EAGVTQFPSHSVIEKGQTVTLRCDPISGHDNLYWYRRVMGKEIKFLLHFVKESKQDESGMPNNRFLAERTGGTYSTLKVQPAELEDSGVYFCASSLQGNQETQYFGPGTRLLVL.

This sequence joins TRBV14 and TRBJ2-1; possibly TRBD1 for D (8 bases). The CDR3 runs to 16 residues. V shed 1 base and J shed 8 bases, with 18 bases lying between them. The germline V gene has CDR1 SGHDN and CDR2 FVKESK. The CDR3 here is CASSQVYRGGAHEQFF. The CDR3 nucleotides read TGTGCCAGCAGCCAAGTTTACAGGGGGGGGGCCCATGAGCAGTTCTTC.

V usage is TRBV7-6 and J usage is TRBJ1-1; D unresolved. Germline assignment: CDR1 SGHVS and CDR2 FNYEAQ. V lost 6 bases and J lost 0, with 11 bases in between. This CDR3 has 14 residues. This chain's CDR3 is CASSPVGLNTEAFF. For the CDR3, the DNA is TGTGCCAGCAGTCCCGTCGGGTTGAACACTGAAGCTTTCTTT.

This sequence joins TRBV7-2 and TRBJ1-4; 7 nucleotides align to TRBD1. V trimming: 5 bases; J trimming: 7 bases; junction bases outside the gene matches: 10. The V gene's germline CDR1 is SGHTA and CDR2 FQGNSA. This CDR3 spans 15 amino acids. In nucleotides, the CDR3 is TGTGCCAGCAGCACCACCCGACAGGGCGGTGAAAAACTGTTTTTT. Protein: CASSTTRQGGEKLFF. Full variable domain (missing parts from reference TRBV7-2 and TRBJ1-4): GAGVSQSPSNKVTEKGKDVELRCDPISGHTALYWYRQSLGQGLEFLIYFQGNSAPDKSGLPSDRFSAERTGGSVSTLTIQRTQQEDSAVYLCASSTTRQGGEKLFFGSGTQLSVL.

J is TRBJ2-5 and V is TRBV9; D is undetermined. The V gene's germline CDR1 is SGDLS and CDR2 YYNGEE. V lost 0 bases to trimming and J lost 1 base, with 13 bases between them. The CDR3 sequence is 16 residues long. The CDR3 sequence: CASSVGGSVAQETQYF. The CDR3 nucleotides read TGTGCCAGCAGCGTAGGGGGTTCTGTGGCCCAAGAGACCCAGTACTTC.

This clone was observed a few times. The CDR3 spells CASRSDLTPFYGYTF. The CDR3 DNA sequence: TGTGCCAGCCGCTCAGACCTTACTCCCTTCTATGGCTACACCTTC. The chain joins TRBV2 to TRBJ1-2; D uncertain. Per germline, CDR1 SNHLY and CDR2 FYNNEI. V dropped 8 bases and J dropped 4 bases, with 20 bases sitting between them. The CDR3 runs 15 residues.

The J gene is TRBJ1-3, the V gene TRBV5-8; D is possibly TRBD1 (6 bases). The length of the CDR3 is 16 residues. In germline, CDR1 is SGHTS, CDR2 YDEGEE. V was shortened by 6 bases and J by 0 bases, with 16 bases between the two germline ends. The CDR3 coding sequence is TGTGCCAGCAACTTCGGGACATTCAGCTCTGGAAACACCATATATTTT. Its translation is CASNFGTFSSGNTIYF. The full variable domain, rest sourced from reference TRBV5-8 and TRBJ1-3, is EAGVTQSPTHLIKTRGQQATLRCSPISGHTSVYWYQQALGLGLQFLLWYDEGEERNRGNFPPRFSGRQFPNYSSELNVNALELEDSALYLCASNFGTFSSGNTIYFGEGSWLTVV.

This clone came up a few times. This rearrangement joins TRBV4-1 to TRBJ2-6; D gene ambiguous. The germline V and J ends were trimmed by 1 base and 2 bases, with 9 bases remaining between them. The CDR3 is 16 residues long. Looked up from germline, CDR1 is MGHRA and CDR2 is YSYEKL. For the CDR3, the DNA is TGCGCCAGCAGCCAAGTAGGTGGAACTGGGGCCAACGTCCTGACTTTC. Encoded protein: CASSQVGGTGANVLTF.

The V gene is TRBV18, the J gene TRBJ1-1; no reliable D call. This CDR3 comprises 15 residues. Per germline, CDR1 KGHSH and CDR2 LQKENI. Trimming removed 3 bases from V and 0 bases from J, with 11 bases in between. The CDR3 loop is CASSPQNSMNTEAFF. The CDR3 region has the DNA TGTGCCAGCTCACCTCAAAACAGCATGAACACTGAAGCTTTCTTT.

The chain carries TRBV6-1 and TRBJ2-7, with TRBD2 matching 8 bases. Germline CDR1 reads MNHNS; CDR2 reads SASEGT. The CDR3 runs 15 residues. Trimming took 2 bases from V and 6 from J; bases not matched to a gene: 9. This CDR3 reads CASSERAGGRSEQYF. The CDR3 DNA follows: TGTGCCAGCAGTGAAAGGGCGGGGGGCCGTTCCGAGCAGTACTTC.

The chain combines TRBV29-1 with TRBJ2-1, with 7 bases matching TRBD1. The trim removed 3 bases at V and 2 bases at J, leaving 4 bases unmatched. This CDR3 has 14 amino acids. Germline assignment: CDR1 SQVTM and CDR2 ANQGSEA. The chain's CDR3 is CSVEDRLTYNEQFF. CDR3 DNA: TGCAGCGTTGAGGACAGGCTCACCTACAATGAGCAGTTCTTC.

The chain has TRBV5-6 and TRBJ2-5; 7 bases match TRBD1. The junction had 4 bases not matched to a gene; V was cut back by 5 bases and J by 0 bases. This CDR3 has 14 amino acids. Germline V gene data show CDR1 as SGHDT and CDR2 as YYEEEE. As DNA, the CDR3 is TGTGCCAGCAGTTGGGGGACAGACCAAGAGACCCAGTACTTC. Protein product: CASSWGTDQETQYF.

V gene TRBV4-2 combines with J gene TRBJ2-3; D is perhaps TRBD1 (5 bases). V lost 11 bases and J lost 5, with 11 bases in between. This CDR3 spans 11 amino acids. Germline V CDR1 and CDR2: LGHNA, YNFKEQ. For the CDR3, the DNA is TGTGCCTCTGGGGCCGGAGATACGCAGTATTTT. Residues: CASGAGDTQYF.

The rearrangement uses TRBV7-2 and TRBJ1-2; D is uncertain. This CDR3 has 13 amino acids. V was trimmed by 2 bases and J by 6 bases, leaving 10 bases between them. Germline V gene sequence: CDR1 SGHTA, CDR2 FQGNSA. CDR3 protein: CASSLISRDGYTF. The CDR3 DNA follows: TGTGCCAGCAGCTTAATCTCACGGGATGGCTACACCTTC. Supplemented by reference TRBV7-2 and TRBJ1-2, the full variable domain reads GAGVSQSPSNKVTEKGKDVELRCDPISGHTALYWYRQSLGQGLEFLIYFQGNSAPDKSGLPSDRFSAERTGGSVSTLTIQRTQQEDSAVYLCASSLISRDGYTFGSGTRLTVV.

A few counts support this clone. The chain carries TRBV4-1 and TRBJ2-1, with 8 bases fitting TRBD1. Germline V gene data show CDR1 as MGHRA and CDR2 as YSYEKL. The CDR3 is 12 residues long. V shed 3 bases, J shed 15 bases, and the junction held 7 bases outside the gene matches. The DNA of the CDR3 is TGCGCCAGCAGCCAGGCAGGGGGCACTAGGTTCTTC. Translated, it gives CASSQAGGTRFF.

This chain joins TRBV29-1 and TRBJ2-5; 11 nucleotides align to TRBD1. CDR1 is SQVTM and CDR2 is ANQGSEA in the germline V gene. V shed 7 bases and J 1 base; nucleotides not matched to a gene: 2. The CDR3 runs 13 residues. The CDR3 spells CSAGTGGQETQYF. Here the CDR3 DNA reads TGCAGCGCCGGGACAGGGGGCCAAGAGACCCAGTACTTC.

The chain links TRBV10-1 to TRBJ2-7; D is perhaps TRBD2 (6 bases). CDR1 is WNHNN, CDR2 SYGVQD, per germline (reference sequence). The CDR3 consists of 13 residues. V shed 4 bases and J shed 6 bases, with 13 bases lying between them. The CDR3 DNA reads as TGCGCCAGCAGTGTATGGGGGGAGCCCGAGCAGTACTTC. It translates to CASSVWGEPEQYF.

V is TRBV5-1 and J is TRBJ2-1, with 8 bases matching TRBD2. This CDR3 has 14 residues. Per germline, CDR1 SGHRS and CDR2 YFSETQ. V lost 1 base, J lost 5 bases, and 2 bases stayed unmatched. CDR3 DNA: TGCGCCAGCAGCTTGACTAGCGGCAACAATGAGCAGTTCTTC. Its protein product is CASSLTSGNNEQFF. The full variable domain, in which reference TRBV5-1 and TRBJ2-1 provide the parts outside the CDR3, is KAGVTQTPRYLIKTRGQQVTLSCSPISGHRSVSWYQQTPGQGLQFLFEYFSETQRNKGNFPGRFSGRQFSNSRSEMNVSTLELGDSALYLCASSLTSGNNEQFFGPGTRLTVL.

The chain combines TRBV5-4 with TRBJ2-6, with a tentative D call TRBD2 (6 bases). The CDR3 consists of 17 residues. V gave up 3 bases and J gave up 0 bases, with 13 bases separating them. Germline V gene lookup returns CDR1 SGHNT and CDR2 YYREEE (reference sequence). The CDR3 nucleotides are TGTGCCAGCAGCTCGGAGGGACGGAGCTCTGGGGCCAACGTCCTGACTTTC. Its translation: CASSSEGRSSGANVLTF.

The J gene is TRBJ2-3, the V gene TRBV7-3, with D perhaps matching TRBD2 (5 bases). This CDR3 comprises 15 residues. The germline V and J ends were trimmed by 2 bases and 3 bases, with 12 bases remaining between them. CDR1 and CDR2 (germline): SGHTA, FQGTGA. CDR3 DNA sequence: TGTGCCAGCAGCTTACTAGTTCGGGGTACAGATACGCAGTATTTT. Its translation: CASSLLVRGTDTQYF. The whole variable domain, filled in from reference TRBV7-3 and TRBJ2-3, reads GAGVSQTPSNKVTEKGKYVELRCDPISGHTALYWYRQSLGQGPEFLIYFQGTGAADDSGLPNDRFFAVRPEGSVSTLKIQRTERGDSAVYLCASSLLVRGTDTQYFGPGTRLTVL.

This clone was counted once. CDR3 in amino acids: CASSQEEDRAYGYTF. The CDR3 region has the DNA TGTGCCAGCAGCCAAGAGGAGGACCGAGCATATGGCTACACCTTC. V and J are TRBV4-2 and TRBJ1-2; D is ambiguous. CDR1 is LGHNA, CDR2 YNFKEQ, per germline. V was cut by 0 bases and J by 5 bases, with 13 bases left in between. This CDR3 has 15 amino acids.

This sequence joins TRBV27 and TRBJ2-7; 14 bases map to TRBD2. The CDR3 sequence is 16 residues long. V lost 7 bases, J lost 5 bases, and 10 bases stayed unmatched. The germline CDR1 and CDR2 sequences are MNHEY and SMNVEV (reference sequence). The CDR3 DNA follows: TGTGCCAGCACGCAAGGGGGACTAGCGGGAGCCCACGAGCAGTACTTC. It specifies CASTQGGLAGAHEQYF.

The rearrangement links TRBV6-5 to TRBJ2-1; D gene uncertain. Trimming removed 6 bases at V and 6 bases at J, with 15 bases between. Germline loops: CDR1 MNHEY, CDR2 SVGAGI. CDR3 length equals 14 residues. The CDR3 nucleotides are TGTGCCAGCAGCCGCTCTCTAGTGCGCAATGAGCAGTTCTTC. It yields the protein CASSRSLVRNEQFF.

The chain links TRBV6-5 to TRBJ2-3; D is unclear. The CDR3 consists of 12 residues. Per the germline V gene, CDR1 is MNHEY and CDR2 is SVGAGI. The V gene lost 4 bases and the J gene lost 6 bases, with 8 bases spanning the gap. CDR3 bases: TGTGCCAGCAGTTCCTTCCTCGATACGCAGTATTTT. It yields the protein CASSSFLDTQYF.

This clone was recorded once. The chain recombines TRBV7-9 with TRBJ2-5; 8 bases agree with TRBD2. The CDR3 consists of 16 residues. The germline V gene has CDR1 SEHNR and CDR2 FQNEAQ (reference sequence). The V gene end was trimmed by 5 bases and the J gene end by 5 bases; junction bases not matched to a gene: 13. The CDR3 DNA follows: TGTGCCAGCAGCCCCCGGGGTAGCGGGACTCGGGAGACCCAGTACTTC. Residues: CASSPRGSGTRETQYF.